Each of the 4 T cell receptor beta chains below was sequenced from the same sample in a study. Via MiXCR, TCRdb re-called the RT-PCR reads, giving one row per CDR3 protein. The repertoire holds about 680,000 distinct CDR3 sequences, with over 12% as singletons. The sequencing input was memory CD4+ T cells from blood. The origin of the receptors is a female donor in good health, serving as a healthy control.

The sample holds many counts of this clonotype. V usage is TRBV7-9 and J usage is TRBJ2-1, with a tentative D call TRBD2 (6 bases). This CDR3 is built from 14 residues. Trimming stripped 5 bases from V and 6 bases from J, with 14 bases between. Germline V gene data show CDR1 as SEHNR and CDR2 as FQNEAQ (reference sequence). This CDR3 reads CASSPLTSFNEQFF. CDR3 DNA: TGTGCCAGCAGCCCCCTGACTAGTTTCAATGAGCAGTTCTTC.

With regard to this clonotype: An end of the junction differs from the germline gene, which may be a read error. The rearrangement uses TRBV7-9 and TRBJ2-7; maybe TRBD1 (7 bases). Germline V gene data show CDR1 as SEHNR and CDR2 as FQNEAQ (reference sequence). CDR3 length: 14 residues. CDR3 sequence reads: CASSLEGAGYEQYF. The CDR3 DNA reads as TGTGCTAGCAGCTTGGAGGGGGCCGGGTACGAGCAGTACTTC.

As to this clonotype: One end of the junction is discordant with germline, which a read error may explain. The J gene is TRBJ2-7, the V gene TRBV12-3 or TRBV12-4; D call uncertain. The CDR3 contains 14 residues. As DNA, the CDR3 is TGTGCCAGTAGTTTATTCCCACACTCCTACGAGCAGTACTTC. Translating gives CASSLFPHSYEQYF.

J is TRBJ1-1 and V is TRBV24-1; 10 nucleotides agree with TRBD1. Germline V gene sequence: CDR1 KGHDR, CDR2 SFDVKD. This CDR3 comprises 15 residues. V was clipped by 7 bases and J by 5 bases; unmatched bases: 9. The CDR3 DNA reads as TGTGCCACCAGAAGCCGACAGGGGGCCTTAACTGAAGCTTTCTTT. Translation gives CATRSRQGALTEAFF.